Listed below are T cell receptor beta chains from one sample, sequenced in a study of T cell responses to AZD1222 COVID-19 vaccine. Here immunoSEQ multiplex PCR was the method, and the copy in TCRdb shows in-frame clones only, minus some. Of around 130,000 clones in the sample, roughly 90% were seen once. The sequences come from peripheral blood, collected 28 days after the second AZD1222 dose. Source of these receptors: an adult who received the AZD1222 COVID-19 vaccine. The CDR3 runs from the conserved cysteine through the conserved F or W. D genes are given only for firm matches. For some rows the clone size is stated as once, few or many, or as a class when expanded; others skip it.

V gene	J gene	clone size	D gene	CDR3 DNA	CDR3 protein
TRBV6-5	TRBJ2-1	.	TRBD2	TGTGCCAGCAGAACTCTAGCGGGGGATTTCAATGAGCAGTTCTTC	CASRTLAGDFNEQFF
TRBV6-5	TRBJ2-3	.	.	TGTGCCAGTCGGACAGATACTAGCACAGATACGCAGTATTTT	CASRTDTSTDTQYF
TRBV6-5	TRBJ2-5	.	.	TGTGCCAGCAGTTACTCGACGGCCTTGCAAGAGACCCAGTACTTC	CASSYSTALQETQYF
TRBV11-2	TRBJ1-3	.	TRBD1	TGTGCCAGCAGCGTAAACAGGGGGTTTAGCTCTGGAAACACCATATATTTT	CASSVNRGFSSGNTIYF
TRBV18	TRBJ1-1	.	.	TGTGCCAGCTCACCCTCACTCTTGAACACTGAAGCTTTCTTT	CASSPSLLNTEAFF
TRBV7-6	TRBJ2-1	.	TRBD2	TGTGCCAGCAGCTTAGATAGCGGGCGTCACAATGAGCAGTTCTTC	CASSLDSGRHNEQFF
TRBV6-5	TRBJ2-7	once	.	TGTGCCAGCAGTTACGAGGGGGGGTACGAGCAGTACTTC	CASSYEGGYEQYF
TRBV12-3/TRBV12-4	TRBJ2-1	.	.	TGTGCCAGCAGTTTAGCCGTGGGATTTGAGCAGTTCTTC	CASSLAVGFEQFF
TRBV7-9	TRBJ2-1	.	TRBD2	TGTGCCAGCAGCTTAGGCGGGACTAGCGGGGGAATATACAATGAGCAGTTCTTC	CASSLGGTSGGIYNEQFF
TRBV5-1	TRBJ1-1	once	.	TGCGCCAGCAGCCCGGCCCTACTGAACATGAACACTGAAGCTTTCTTT	CASSPALLNMNTEAFF
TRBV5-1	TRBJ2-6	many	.	TGCGCCAGCAGCTTGGTTGTGGGGCCCAGCTCTGGGGCCAACGTCCTGACTTTC	CASSLVVGPSSGANVLTF
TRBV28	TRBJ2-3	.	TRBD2	TGTGCCAGCAGTTTACCTCATAGCGGGGGGCAGTATTTT	CASSLPHSGGQYF
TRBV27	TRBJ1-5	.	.	TGTGCCAGCAGTTTTGAGGGTCGAGGCAATCAGCCCCAGCATTTT	CASSFEGRGNQPQHF
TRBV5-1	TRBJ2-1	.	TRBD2	TGCGCCAGTCGTGTCGGGACTAGCGGGGTGAATGAGCAGTTCTTC	CASRVGTSGVNEQFF
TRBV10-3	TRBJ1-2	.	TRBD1	TGTGCCATCAGTGAAACCGGGACAGGGGGCTATGGCTACACCTTC	CAISETGTGGYGYTF
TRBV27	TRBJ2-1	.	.	TGTGCCAGCATGAGAGTCTCCTACAATGAGCAGTTCTTC	CASMRVSYNEQFF
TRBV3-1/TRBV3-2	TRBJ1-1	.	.	TGTGCCAGCAGCCTCCGGGCCTTAGAAGGAAGAACTGAAGCTTTCTTT	CASSLRALEGRTEAFF
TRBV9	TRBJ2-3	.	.	TGTGCCAGCAGCTCACAAAGCACAGATACGCAGTATTTT	CASSSQSTDTQYF
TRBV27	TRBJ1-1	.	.	TGTGCCAGCAGTGGAAATCAGGGGTACACTGAAGCTTTCTTT	CASSGNQGYTEAFF
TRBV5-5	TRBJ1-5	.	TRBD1	TGTGCCAGCAGCCCCAGGACAGGGTACAATCAGCCCCAGCATTTT	CASSPRTGYNQPQHF
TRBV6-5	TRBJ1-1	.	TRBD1	TGTGCCAGCAGATCGGCCGGGACAGGGTTCACTGAAGCTTTCTTT	CASRSAGTGFTEAFF
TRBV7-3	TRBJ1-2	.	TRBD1	TGTGCCAGCAGCTTGACAGGGGGAGGCTACACCTTC	CASSLTGGGYTF
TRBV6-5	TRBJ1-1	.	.	TGTGCCAGCAGATTAACAGGGAACACTGAAGCTTTCTTT	CASRLTGNTEAFF
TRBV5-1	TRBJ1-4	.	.	TGCGCCAGCAGCTGGGATCCTAATGAAAAACTGTTTTTT	CASSWDPNEKLFF
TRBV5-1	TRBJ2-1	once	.	TGCGCCAGCAGCTTGGACTACATCAATGAGCAGTTCTTC	CASSLDYINEQFF
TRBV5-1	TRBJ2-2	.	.	TGCGCCAGCAGCTTCCAGGGGCTAGGTACCGGGGAGCTGTTTTTT	CASSFQGLGTGELFF
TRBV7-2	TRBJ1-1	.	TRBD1	TGTGCCAGCAGCTCCGGGACAGGGGGGAGAGCTTTCTTT	CASSSGTGGRAFF
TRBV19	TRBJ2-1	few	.	TGTGCCAGTAGTCCAGGGTTCAATGAGCAGTTCTTC	CASSPGFNEQFF
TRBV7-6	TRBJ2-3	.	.	TGTGCCAGCAGCCCGAAGACAGTCCCAGATACGCAGTATTTT	CASSPKTVPDTQYF
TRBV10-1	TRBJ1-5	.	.	TGCGCCAGCAGTGAGTTTGGGGAGCCCCAGCATTTT	CASSEFGEPQHF
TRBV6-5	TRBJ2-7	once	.	TGTGCCAGCAGTTACACCACAGGGTCCGAGCAGTACTTC	CASSYTTGSEQYF
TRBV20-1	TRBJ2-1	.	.	TGCAGTGCCAATTACAATGAGCAGTTCTTC	CSANYNEQFF
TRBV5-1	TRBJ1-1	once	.	TGCGCCAGCAGCTTCGGGGGAGGGACTGAAGCTTTCTTT	CASSFGGGTEAFF
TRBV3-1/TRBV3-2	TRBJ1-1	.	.	TGTGCCAGCAGCCGAACAGGGCGGACCACTGAAGCTTTCTTT	CASSRTGRTTEAFF
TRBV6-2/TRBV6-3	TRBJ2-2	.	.	TGTGCCAGCAGCTGGGGCGCCGGGGGCGGGGAGCTGTTTTTT	CASSWGAGGGELFF
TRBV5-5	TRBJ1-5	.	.	TGTGCCAGCAGCTTTGGCGGGGGGGGCAATCAGCCCCAGCATTTT	CASSFGGGGNQPQHF
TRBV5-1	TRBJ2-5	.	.	TGCGCCAGCAGCTTGGACGGAATGGAGACCCAGTACTTC	CASSLDGMETQYF
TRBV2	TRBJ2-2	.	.	TGTGCCAGCAGCGCCGACGCCCCTTCAAACACCGGGGAGCTGTTTTTT	CASSADAPSNTGELFF
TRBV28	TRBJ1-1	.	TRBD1	TGTGCCAGCAGCAGTTTATTGGGGACAGAAACTGGGGACACTGAAGCTTTCTTT	CASSSLLGTETGDTEAFF
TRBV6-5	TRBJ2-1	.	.	TGTGCCAGCAGTTACGGGACGGAAGGCGATGAGCAGTTCTTC	CASSYGTEGDEQFF